This passage covers 24 T cell receptor beta chains from one sample sequenced in a study of cytomegalovirus exposure and HLA in healthy donors. In the PCR, 60 Vbeta and 13 Jbeta primers were used. The protocol was immunoSEQ multiplex PCR, while the TCRdb copy is restricted to in-frame clones and leaves out a portion. The sample holds more than 85,000 clones; 70% to 75% are singletons and the top ten take approximately 1.3%. Sequencing was performed on PBMCs. The receptors derive from a man aged 35 to 55 in good health and CMV-seronegative.

The chain carries TRBV5-1 and TRBJ2-7; 7 nucleotides agree with TRBD1. CDR3 length: 15 amino acids. Trimming at V came to 0 bases and at J to 5 bases, leaving 8 bases not matched to a gene. Germline V gene lookup returns CDR1 SGHRS and CDR2 YFSETQ. The CDR3 bases are TGCGCCAGCAGCTTGGTCGGTGAGGGGGCGAACGAGCAGTACTTC. Its translation: CASSLVGEGANEQYF. Full variable domain (outside the CDR3, taken from reference TRBV5-1 and TRBJ2-7): KAGVTQTPRYLIKTRGQQVTLSCSPISGHRSVSWYQQTPGQGLQFLFEYFSETQRNKGNFPGRFSGRQFSNSRSEMNVSTLELGDSALYLCASSLVGEGANEQYFGPGTRLTVT.

Turning to this clone: Other nucleotide sequences from this sample produce the same CDR3. The chain employs TRBV29-1 and TRBJ2-7; 8 bases agree with TRBD2. From germline, CDR1 is SQVTM and CDR2 ANQGSEA. V shed 4 bases, J shed 2 bases, and the junction held 1 base outside the gene matches. The CDR3 runs to 12 residues. The CDR3 nucleotides read TGCAGCGTTGCGGGAGGGCCCTACGAGCAGTACTTC. Protein product: CSVAGGPYEQYF.

The chain employs TRBV30 and TRBJ2-1, with 9 bases lining up with TRBD2. The CDR3 runs to 15 residues. Germline CDR1 reads GTSNPN; CDR2 reads SVGIG (reference sequence). V shed 0 bases and J 7 bases; nucleotides not matched to a gene: 7. The CDR3 nucleotides are TGTGCCTGGAGTGTAGGCGCGGGAGGGGTTAATGAGCAGTTCTTC. Its protein is CAWSVGAGGVNEQFF.

The gene calls are TRBV27 and TRBJ2-7; no clear D. Trimming removed 7 bases from V and 0 bases from J, with 10 bases in between. The CDR3 is 13 amino acids. The germline CDR1 and CDR2 sequences are MNHEY and SMNVEV (reference sequence). This chain's CDR3 is CASKAPSSYEQYF. The CDR3 nucleotides are TGTGCCAGCAAAGCACCGAGCTCCTACGAGCAGTACTTC.

To note about this clone: One junction end does not reproduce the germline sequence, and a read error may be involved. The gene calls are TRBV7-9 and TRBJ1-4; TRBD1 might be the D (5 bases). Germline loops: CDR1 SEHNR, CDR2 FQNEAQ (reference sequence). CDR3 length: 14 amino acids. CDR3 protein: CSSSSEDTGEKLFF. DNA of the CDR3: TGTTCCAGCAGCTCAGAGGACACTGGTGAAAAACTGTTTTTT.

The genes are TRBV6-1 and TRBJ1-1, with a tentative D call TRBD1 (5 bases). Germline assignment: CDR1 MNHNS and CDR2 SASEGT. Between the trimmed V and J ends, which lost 7 bases and 4 bases, there was a span of 19 bases. The CDR3 consists of 15 residues. The CDR3 reads CASTFTGGGGTEAFF. DNA of the CDR3: TGTGCCAGCACCTTCACTGGGGGGGGAGGCACTGAAGCTTTCTTT.

V is TRBV11-2 and J is TRBJ1-2, with TRBD1 identical over 7 bases. Germline CDR1 SGHAT, CDR2 FQNNGV. J was trimmed by 0 bases and V by 1 base; bases with no gene match: 5. CDR3 length: 16 amino acids. The CDR3 reads CASSLGLGTANYGYTF. CDR3 DNA: TGTGCCAGCAGCTTAGGCCTCGGGACAGCTAACTATGGCTACACCTTC.

By frequency in the sample, this clone is medium-sized. J is TRBJ1-1 and V is TRBV6-1, with D perhaps matching TRBD1 (5 bases). Trimming removed 0 bases from V and 4 bases from J, with 12 bases in between. The CDR3 loop spans 15 amino acids. CDR1 and CDR2 (germline): MNHNS, SASEGT. The CDR3 sequence: CASSEANSGFTEAFF. CDR3 DNA: TGTGCCAGCAGTGAAGCGAATTCAGGGTTCACTGAAGCTTTCTTT.

The chain combines TRBV5-6 with TRBJ1-1; D is perhaps TRBD1 (5 bases). Trimming shortened V by 0 bases and J by 1 base, and 7 bases separated the two germline ends. CDR1 is SGHDT and CDR2 is YYEEEE in the germline V gene. The CDR3 contains 14 residues. The CDR3 DNA reads as TGTGCCAGCAGCTTGGACAGGTCGAACACTGAAGCTTTCTTT. It is translated as CASSLDRSNTEAFF.

The J gene is TRBJ2-1, the V gene TRBV27; 8 positions match TRBD2. Germline assignment: CDR1 MNHEY and CDR2 SMNVEV (reference sequence). The CDR3 length is 17 residues. Trimming took 5 bases from V and 0 from J; bases not matched to a gene: 9. CDR3 residues: CASSTTFGGASYNEQFF. CDR3 bases: TGTGCCAGCAGTACCACTTTCGGGGGGGCCTCCTACAATGAGCAGTTCTTC.

This chain uses TRBV5-1 with TRBJ2-5; 8 bases align to TRBD2. The CDR3 sequence is 14 residues long. V shed 7 bases, J shed 1 base, and the junction held 6 bases outside the gene matches. CDR1 is SGHRS, CDR2 YFSETQ, per germline. CDR3: CASADSGGQETQYF. The CDR3 coding sequence is TGCGCCAGCGCCGACAGCGGGGGCCAAGAGACCCAGTACTTC.

This chain uses TRBV7-3 with TRBJ1-1; 7 bases map to TRBD1. Germline CDR1 is SGHTA and CDR2 is FQGTGA. Unmatched junction bases numbered 3, after V lost 0 bases and J lost 2 bases. The length of the CDR3 is 15 residues. CDR3 loop: CASSLTAGGNTEAFF. The DNA for the CDR3 is TGTGCCAGCAGCTTAACGGCAGGGGGAAACACTGAAGCTTTCTTT.

This clone was detected once. V usage is TRBV7-3 and J usage is TRBJ2-3; weak D call: TRBD2 (6 bases). Germline CDR1 SGHTA, CDR2 FQGTGA. Trimming shortened V by 1 base and J by 0 bases, and 8 bases separated the two germline ends. CDR3 size: 15 residues. CDR3 in amino acids: CASSLIRGSTDTQYF. CDR3 nucleotide sequence: TGTGCCAGCAGCTTAATCCGGGGGAGCACAGATACGCAGTATTTT.

The gene calls are TRBV7-3 and TRBJ1-1, with D unresolved. Germline lookup yields CDR1 SGHTA and CDR2 FQGTGA. The V end was cut by 5 bases, the J end by 6 bases, with 13 bases between. The CDR3 length is 13 residues. For the CDR3, the DNA is TGTGCCAGCAGCGTTTCCCCTGTCTCTGAAGCTTTCTTT. Amino acid sequence: CASSVSPVSEAFF. Filled out from reference TRBV7-3 and TRBJ1-1, the complete variable domain reads GAGVSQTPSNKVTEKGKYVELRCDPISGHTALYWYRQSLGQGPEFLIYFQGTGAADDSGLPNDRFFAVRPEGSVSTLKIQRTERGDSAVYLCASSVSPVSEAFFGQGTRLTVV.

V and J are TRBV19 and TRBJ2-7; the D gene is possibly TRBD1 (6 bases). The V end was cut by 5 bases, the J end by 3 bases, with 14 bases between. CDR3 length: 14 amino acids. The germline gives CDR1 LNHDA, CDR2 SQIVND (reference sequence). The CDR3 DNA reads as TGTGCCAGTAGTGGGGGCAGGGGCGGCTACGAGCAGTACTTC. Translated: CASSGGRGGYEQYF. The full variable domain, its missing parts supplied by reference TRBV19 and TRBJ2-7, is DGGITQSPKYLFRKEGQNVTLSCEQNLNHDAMYWYRQDPGQGLRLIYYSQIVNDFQKGDIAEGYSVSREKKESFPLTVTSAQKNPTAFYLCASSGGRGGYEQYFGPGTRLTVT.

This chain joins TRBV7-2 and TRBJ2-3, with 8 bases fitting TRBD1. J gave up 2 bases and V 4 bases, and 5 bases lay outside the gene matches. CDR3 size: 15 residues. Germline values: CDR1 SGHTA, CDR2 FQGNSA. CDR3 DNA: TGTGCCAGCAGCTCGACAGGGGCCCTCACAGATACGCAGTATTTT. Its protein product is CASSSTGALTDTQYF.

This rearrangement joins TRBV11-3 to TRBJ2-1; 7 bases line up with TRBD1. In germline, CDR1 is SGHNT, CDR2 YENEEA. The CDR3 runs 13 residues. After removal of 5 bases from V and 7 bases from J, the junction contained 5 bases not matched to a gene. CDR3 sequence: CASSRDRANEQFF. CDR3 nucleotides: TGTGCCAGCAGCCGTGACAGGGCAAATGAGCAGTTCTTC.

The rearrangement links TRBV5-6 to TRBJ2-7; unclear D gene. This CDR3 comprises 13 residues. V was cut by 2 bases and J by 4 bases, with 10 bases left in between. Germline CDR1 SGHDT, CDR2 YYEEEE. The CDR3 sequence is CASSFLTSYEQYF. Here the CDR3 DNA reads TGTGCCAGCAGCTTTCTGACTTCGTACGAGCAGTACTTC. The complete variable domain, with remaining parts taken from reference TRBV5-6 and TRBJ2-7, reads DAGVTQSPTHLIKTRGQQVTLRCSPKSGHDTVSWYQQALGQGPQFIFQYYEEEERQRGNFPDRFSGHQFPNYSSELNVNALLLGDSALYLCASSFLTSYEQYFGPGTRLTVT.

The chain combines TRBV27 with TRBJ2-7, with 7 bases matching TRBD2. This CDR3 is 14 amino acids long. Germline values: CDR1 MNHEY, CDR2 SMNVEV (reference sequence). V trimming: 4 bases; J trimming: 1 base; junction bases outside the gene matches: 4. The CDR3, as DNA: TGTGCCAGCAGTTCCGGACTAGTTTCCTACGAGCAGTACTTC. Its translation is CASSSGLVSYEQYF.

This chain links TRBV5-5 with TRBJ2-7; TRBD1 agrees at 9 bases. V was pared by 5 bases and J by 4 bases, with 10 bases of the junction left unmatched. Germline V lookup: CDR1 SGHKS, CDR2 YYEKEE (reference sequence). There are 15 residues in the CDR3. The DNA of the CDR3 is TGTGCCAGCAGACTCGCCGGGACAGGGCGATACGAGCAGTACTTC. This translates into CASRLAGTGRYEQYF.

The V gene is TRBV19, the J gene TRBJ2-7; 10 bases are a match to TRBD1. This CDR3 comprises 14 residues. V was clipped by 3 bases and J by 4 bases; unmatched bases: 3. Germline V gene lookup returns CDR1 LNHDA and CDR2 SQIVND (reference sequence). The CDR3 region has the DNA TGTGCCAGTAGTATTGGACAGGGGGGATACGAGCAGTACTTC. As protein: CASSIGQGGYEQYF. The complete variable domain, with remaining parts taken from reference TRBV19 and TRBJ2-7, reads DGGITQSPKYLFRKEGQNVTLSCEQNLNHDAMYWYRQDPGQGLRLIYYSQIVNDFQKGDIAEGYSVSREKKESFPLTVTSAQKNPTAFYLCASSIGQGGYEQYFGPGTRLTVT.

The DNA for the CDR3 is TGTGCCAGCAGCCAGACAGGGTTGGAAGAGACCCAGTACTTC. It translates to CASSQTGLEETQYF. The J gene is TRBJ2-5, the V gene TRBV5-5; TRBD1 aligns across 7 bases. Per germline, CDR1 SGHKS and CDR2 YYEKEE (reference sequence). V was pared by 4 bases and J by 3 bases, with 6 bases of the junction left unmatched. The CDR3 consists of 14 residues.

The J gene is TRBJ1-2, the V gene TRBV5-6, with D tentatively TRBD1 (5 bases). CDR1 SGHDT and CDR2 YYEEEE come from the germline V gene. This CDR3 contains 16 residues. V was clipped by 0 bases and J by 5 bases, with 17 bases between them. The CDR3 protein is CASSLVRLTAPYGYTF. As DNA, the CDR3 is TGTGCCAGCAGCTTGGTGAGGTTGACAGCCCCTTATGGCTACACCTTC.

The chain carries TRBV7-8 and TRBJ2-7; 10 nucleotides agree with TRBD2. V shed 4 bases and J 2 bases; nucleotides not matched to a gene: 8. From germline, CDR1 is SGHVS and CDR2 FQNEAQ. The CDR3 consists of 16 residues. CDR3 in amino acids: CASSSRRLAGTYEQYF. CDR3 sequence (DNA): TGTGCCAGCAGCTCCAGGAGACTAGCGGGTACCTACGAGCAGTACTTC.